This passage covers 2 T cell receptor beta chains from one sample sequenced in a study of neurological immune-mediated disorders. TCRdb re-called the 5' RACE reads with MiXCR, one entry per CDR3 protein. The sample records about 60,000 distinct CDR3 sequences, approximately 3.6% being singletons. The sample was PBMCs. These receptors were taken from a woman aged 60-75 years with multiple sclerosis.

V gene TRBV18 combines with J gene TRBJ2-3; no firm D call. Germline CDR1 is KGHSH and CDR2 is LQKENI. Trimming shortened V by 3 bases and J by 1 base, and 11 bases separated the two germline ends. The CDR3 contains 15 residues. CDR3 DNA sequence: TGTGCCAGCTCACCGCTTCTCCGGGGCACAGATACGCAGTATTTT. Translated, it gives CASSPLLRGTDTQYF.

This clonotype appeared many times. CDR3 DNA: TGTGCCATCAGCAAAATGCAACTAGCGGCCAATCACACAGATACGCAGTATTTT. Its protein is CAISKMQLAANHTDTQYF. The genes are TRBV10-3 and TRBJ2-3; TRBD2 aligns across 8 bases. V dropped 6 bases and J dropped 2; count of bases not matched to a gene: 16. The V gene's germline CDR1 is ENHRY and CDR2 SYGVKD. This CDR3 comprises 18 residues.